The T cell receptor beta chain under discussion was sequenced for a study of blood T cells in healthy people across ages. General study findings and limits: Naive T cell percentage and TCR beta diversity correlated strongly.

Notes on this clonotype: Antigen specificity is unknown.

For the second PCR, which ran for 7 to 11 cycles, a sample-barcoded 5' primer and a J-beta primer mix were used. Via MiXCR, TCRdb re-called the 5' RACE reads, giving one row per CDR3 protein. The table has about 800,000 distinct CDR3 sequences, about 62% seen once. The V end was cut by 4 bases, the J end by 9 bases, with 16 bases between. The CDR3 contains 15 residues. Germline CDR1 reads SEHNR; CDR2 reads FQNEAQ (reference sequence). Sequencing used blood. This sequence was found in a man aged 30-40 years in good health. This chain uses TRBV7-9 with TRBJ1-6, with D tentatively TRBD1 (5 bases). DNA for the CDR3: TGTGCCAGCAGCTCCCAGAGGGGCTTCGGTTCACCCCTCCACTTT. Its translation: CASSSQRGFGSPLHF.